This record concerns one T cell receptor (beta chain) sequence. Its specificity is unknown. These data belong to a study of cytomegalovirus exposure and HLA in healthy donors. The CDR3 loop spans 18 amino acids. Findings and limits, study-wide: More than 150 TCR beta chains were listed as cytomegalovirus-associated. In a later analysis, TCR beta V- and J-gene trimming was associated with a missense DCLRE1C variant.

With 60 Vbeta and 13 Jbeta primers, the PCR was carried out. Clones were sequenced by immunoSEQ multiplex PCR, and TCRdb holds only the in-frame ones, with some missing. The sample includes around 170,000 clones, around 78% of them seen just once. Sequencing used PBMCs. The receptor's source is a woman in her forties in good health and CMV-seropositive. The V and J genes are TRBV21-1 and TRBJ2-7; TRBD2, as called in the table, went unchecked against the DNA. TRBV21-1 is a documented pseudogene. The CDR3 DNA follows: TGTGCCAGCAGCCACTCCCGAGGGTATAGCGGGGATTACTACGAGCAGTACTTC. Amino acid sequence: CASSHSRGYSGDYYEQYF.